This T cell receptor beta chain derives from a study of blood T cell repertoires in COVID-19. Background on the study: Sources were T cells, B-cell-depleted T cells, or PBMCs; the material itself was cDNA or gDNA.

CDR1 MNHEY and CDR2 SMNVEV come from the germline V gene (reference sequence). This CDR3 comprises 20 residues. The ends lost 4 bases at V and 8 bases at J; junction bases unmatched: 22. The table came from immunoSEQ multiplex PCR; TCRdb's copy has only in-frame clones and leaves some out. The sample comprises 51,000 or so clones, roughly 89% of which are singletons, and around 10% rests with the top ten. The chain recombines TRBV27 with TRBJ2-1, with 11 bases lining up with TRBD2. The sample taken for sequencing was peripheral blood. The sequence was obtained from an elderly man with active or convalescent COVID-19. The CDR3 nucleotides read TGTGCCAGCAGTTCCCTCCGACCGAAATTGCCGGGACTAGCGGCCGATGAGCAGTTCTTC. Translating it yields CASSSLRPKLPGLAADEQFF.